This TCR beta chain was documented in a study of identical twins. This clonotype was seen more than once but under ten times. Its antigen is not known. The CDR3 contains 14 residues. Trimming removed 5 bases from V and 1 base from J; junction bases left unmatched: 0. Study observations and caveats: The study reached conclusions through statistical analysis that was cross-sectional, not following the same donors. Zero-insertion analyses were open to partial confounding by invariant MAIT and iNKT cells. High-abundance cord blood beta clonotypes had fewer insertions; memory repertoires showed none. Researchers reported excess low generation probability among twin-shared out-of-frame alpha sequences.

TCRdb independently ran MiXCR on the 5' RACE reads; one entry per CDR3 protein. The sample records around 340,000 distinct CDR3 sequences, approximately 9.1% being singletons. The specimen was naive T cells sorted from blood. This chain uses TRBV12-3 or TRBV12-4 with TRBJ2-5; 11 nucleotides match TRBD1. The sequence derives from a woman in her 50s in good health. The CDR3 coding sequence is TGTGCCAGCAGTGGGACAGGGGGCCAAGAGACCCAGTACTTC. Translated: CASSGTGGQETQYF.